The next 32 T cell receptor beta chains were all read from a single sample in a study of T cells in Graves' hyperthyroidism and ophthalmopathy. TCR beta CDR3 region amplification was performed from RNA transcripts. Researchers ran a first-round RT-PCR on the TCR CDR3 using the HTBI primer set. Each CDR3 protein is one row after TCRdb ran MiXCR on the multiplex PCR reads. This table has hundreds of thousands of distinct CDR3 sequences, roughly 32% appearing once. The sample was blood. Source of these receptors: a woman aged 40 to 50 with Graves' hyperthyroidism.

This clonotype was seen many times. This chain connects TRBV7-8 to TRBJ2-7, with 7 bases lining up with TRBD1. V shed 5 bases, J shed 3 bases, and the junction held 7 bases outside the gene matches. CDR1 SGHVS and CDR2 FQNEAQ come from the germline V gene. This CDR3 has 14 residues. The CDR3 DNA reads as TGTGCCAGCAGCCCCCGACAGGGTAACTACGAGCAGTACTTC. It encodes CASSPRQGNYEQYF.

The chain couples TRBV10-2 to TRBJ1-3; D remains unclear. CDR3 length equals 16 residues. Trimming shortened V by 3 bases and J by 0 bases, and 12 bases separated the two germline ends. Germline V gene sequence: CDR1 WSHSY, CDR2 SAAADI. The CDR3 loop is CASSDSAGISGNTIYF. The CDR3 DNA is TGCGCCAGCAGTGACTCTGCGGGAATCTCTGGAAACACCATATATTTT.

This clonotype was seen ten or more times. This rearrangement joins TRBV14 to TRBJ2-5; possibly TRBD1 or TRBD2 for D (6 bases each). The V end was cut by 4 bases, the J end by 1 base, with 13 bases between. This CDR3 comprises 15 residues. Germline V gene data show CDR1 as SGHDN and CDR2 as FVKESK. CDR3 DNA sequence: TGTGCCAGCAGCCGGTTGCGGGACACCCAAGAGACCCAGTACTTC. As protein: CASSRLRDTQETQYF.

The rearrangement uses TRBV29-1 and TRBJ1-2; 7 nucleotides line up with TRBD1. CDR1 is SQVTM, CDR2 ANQGSEA, per germline. The CDR3 has 15 residues. V shed 7 bases and J 5 bases; nucleotides not matched to a gene: 16. The CDR3 DNA is TGCAGCGCTGACAAGCTAAGGACAGGAGAATATGGCTACACCTTC. Protein: CSADKLRTGEYGYTF.

V gene TRBV7-2 combines with J gene TRBJ1-5, with D possibly matching TRBD1 (6 bases). Per the germline V gene, CDR1 is SGHTA and CDR2 is FQGNSA. Trimming took off 6 bases at V and 11 bases at J, with 14 bases between the two ends. This CDR3 spans 12 amino acids. The CDR3 is CASSGGGQTQHF. CDR3 nucleotides: TGTGCCAGCAGTGGCGGGGGGCAGACCCAGCATTTT.

This clonotype was counted only a few times. The rearrangement uses TRBV29-1 and TRBJ1-2; 8 nucleotides align to TRBD1. V was clipped by 7 bases and J by 5 bases; unmatched bases: 6. The CDR3 loop spans 12 amino acids. Germline V gene lookup returns CDR1 SQVTM and CDR2 ANQGSEA. In nucleotides, the CDR3 is TGCAGCGCGGGCACAGGGGGGTATGGCTACACCTTC. It specifies CSAGTGGYGYTF. Combining the CDR3 with reference TRBV29-1 and TRBJ1-2 gives the whole variable domain SAVISQKPSRDICQRGTSLTIQCQVDSQVTMMFWYRQQPGQSLTLIATANQGSEATYESGFVIDKFPISRPNLTFSTLTVSNMSPEDSSIYLCSAGTGGYGYTFGSGTRLTVV.

The CDR3 coding sequence is TGCAGTGCTCCCCCGAACACCGGGGAGCTGTTTTTT. Its protein product is CSAPPNTGELFF. This rearrangement joins TRBV20-1 to TRBJ2-2; no reliable D call. V lost 5 bases to trimming and J lost 0 bases, with 4 bases between them. The germline gives CDR1 DFQATT, CDR2 SNEGSKA (reference sequence). The CDR3 consists of 12 residues.

Comment on this clonotype: A read error may account for a junction end that differs from germline. The chain is built from TRBV7-2 and TRBJ1-1, with D perhaps TRBD1 (5 bases). The germline V gene encodes CDR1 SGHTA and CDR2 FQGNSA. This CDR3 region has 16 residues. CDR3 loop: CASSGDRRRTNTEAFF. Here the CDR3 DNA reads TGCGCCAGCAGTGGAGACAGACGGAGGACCAACACTGAAGCTTTCTTT.

The V gene is TRBV6-5, the J gene TRBJ2-5; 8 nucleotides align to TRBD2. CDR1 and CDR2 (germline): MNHEY, SVGAGI. V shed 0 bases and J 2 bases; nucleotides not matched to a gene: 5. The CDR3 sequence is 16 residues long. The CDR3 region is CASSYSKAGVQETQYF. The CDR3 nucleotides read TGTGCCAGCAGTTACTCTAAAGCGGGAGTTCAAGAGACCCAGTACTTC.

This clonotype was seen only once. The junction departs from the called germline gene at one end, perhaps through a read error. CDR3 in amino acids: CGARDPRTSTNEKLFF. CDR3 sequence (DNA): TGCGGTGCTAGAGATCCCAGGACATCAACTAATGAAAAACTGTTTTTT. The rearrangement uses TRBV20-1 and TRBJ1-4, with D tentatively TRBD1 (5 bases). The CDR3 has 16 residues. Looked up from germline, CDR1 is DFQATT and CDR2 is SNEGSKA (reference sequence).

This chain connects TRBV11-2 to TRBJ2-1, with D possibly being TRBD1 (5 bases). Germline V lookup: CDR1 SGHAT, CDR2 FQNNGV. The CDR3 length is 15 residues. Trimming removed 5 bases at V and 6 bases at J, with 17 bases between. The CDR3, as DNA: TGTGCCAGCAGCATTGGGTCACGTAGGGGCAATGAGCAGTTCTTC. Encoded protein: CASSIGSRRGNEQFF.

The rearrangement joins TRBV29-1 to TRBJ2-1, with D perhaps TRBD2 (6 bases). The CDR3 covers 11 residues. Trimming cost V 8 bases and J 6 bases, with 11 bases left between them. Germline values: CDR1 SQVTM, CDR2 ANQGSEA. This chain's CDR3 is CSLSSVNEQFF. CDR3 in DNA: TGCAGCTTATCTAGCGTCAATGAGCAGTTCTTC.

This clonotype has a count of ten or more. CDR3 region: CAISAGQGRNSPLHF. The CDR3 DNA is TGTGCCATCAGCGCCGGACAGGGTAGAAATTCACCCCTCCACTTT. The rearrangement uses TRBV10-3 and TRBJ1-6; 8 bases are a match to TRBD1. Germline loops: CDR1 ENHRY, CDR2 SYGVKD. The CDR3 is 15 amino acids. V gave up 6 bases and J gave up 7 bases; unmatched junction bases: 8.

The chain joins TRBV28 to TRBJ1-2; 10 positions agree with TRBD1. After removal of 5 bases from V and 4 bases from J, the junction contained 10 bases not matched to a gene. CDR1 MDHEN and CDR2 SYDVKM come from the germline V gene. The CDR3 has 16 amino acids. CDR3 sequence reads: CASSPRDRGDFYGYTF. The DNA for the CDR3 is TGTGCCAGCAGTCCAAGGGACAGGGGCGATTTCTATGGCTACACCTTC.

The chain recombines TRBV10-3 with TRBJ1-1; D uncertain. Between the trimmed V and J ends, which lost 2 bases and 1 base, there was a span of 8 bases. CDR1 ENHRY and CDR2 SYGVKD come from the germline V gene. The CDR3 runs to 14 residues. The CDR3 protein is CAISEGQTNTEAFF. CDR3 bases: TGTGCCATCAGTGAGGGGCAGACGAACACTGAAGCTTTCTTT.

This clonotype was seen many times. The chain has TRBV20-1 and TRBJ2-6; D unresolved. The germline V gene encodes CDR1 DFQATT and CDR2 SNEGSKA (reference sequence). This CDR3 contains 15 residues. V shed 2 bases and J shed 0 bases, with 8 bases lying between them. The CDR3 coding sequence is TGCAGTGCTAGACCAGACGGCTCTGGGGCCAACGTCCTGACTTTC. This sequence encodes CSARPDGSGANVLTF.

V usage is TRBV7-9 and J usage is TRBJ2-2, with no clear D. CDR3 size: 13 residues. Per the germline V gene, CDR1 is SEHNR and CDR2 is FQNEAQ (reference sequence). The V end lost 6 bases, the J end lost 7 bases, and 12 bases lay between the germline ends. CDR3 loop: CASSYSHNGELFF. The CDR3 DNA sequence: TGTGCCAGCAGTTACTCCCACAACGGGGAGCTGTTTTTT.

This clonotype was seen just once. The chain is built from TRBV4-3 and TRBJ2-5; D gene uncertain. Germline CDR1 and CDR2: LGHNA and YSLEER. V lost 0 bases to trimming and J lost 9 bases, with 11 bases between them. The CDR3 consists of 13 residues. CDR3 in amino acids: CASSQERTEAQYF. The CDR3, as DNA: TGCGCCAGCAGCCAAGAGAGAACCGAGGCCCAGTACTTC.

V and J are TRBV6-1 and TRBJ2-7; 9 bases fit TRBD1. Unmatched junction bases numbered 12, after V lost 9 bases and J lost 3 bases. From germline, CDR1 is MNHNS and CDR2 SASEGT. The CDR3 totals 15 residues. The CDR3 sequence: CARLYPGQGFYEQYF. For the CDR3, the DNA is TGTGCCAGACTGTACCCGGGACAGGGATTCTACGAGCAGTACTTC.

J is TRBJ2-6 and V is TRBV30; unclear D gene. Germline loops: CDR1 GTSNPN, CDR2 SVGIG (reference sequence). The CDR3 has 15 residues. Between the trimmed V and J ends, which lost 6 bases and 0 bases, there was a span of 12 bases. CDR3 bases: TGTGCCTGCCCCCTCCATTTCTCTGGGGCCAACGTCCTGACTTTC. Amino acids: CACPLHFSGANVLTF.

V gene TRBV7-2 combines with J gene TRBJ2-7; weak D call: TRBD1 (6 bases). The CDR3 consists of 15 residues. The V and J ends lost 5 bases and 3 bases respectively, with 17 bases between them. Germline assignment: CDR1 SGHTA and CDR2 FQGNSA. This CDR3 is CASSPWEGGVYEQYF. The DNA of the CDR3 is TGTGCCAGCAGCCCCTGGGAAGGGGGTGTCTACGAGCAGTACTTC. The variable domain in full, with the rest retrieved from reference TRBV7-2 and TRBJ2-7, is GAGVSQSPSNKVTEKGKDVELRCDPISGHTALYWYRQSLGQGLEFLIYFQGNSAPDKSGLPSDRFSAERTGGSVSTLTIQRTQQEDSAVYLCASSPWEGGVYEQYFGPGTRLTVT.

This clonotype showed up many times. J is TRBJ2-7 and V is TRBV5-5; D is possibly TRBD2 (6 bases). Trimming shortened V by 4 bases and J by 3 bases, and 17 bases separated the two germline ends. This CDR3 has 15 amino acids. Germline CDR1 and CDR2: SGHKS and YYEKEE (reference sequence). The CDR3 region has the DNA TGTGCCAGCAGCATTCTAGCGCTCGAGCGCTACGAGCAGTACTTC. Encoded protein: CASSILALERYEQYF.

This clonotype was counted between two and nine times. The rearrangement joins TRBV29-1 to TRBJ1-5; D not certain. The CDR3 extends over 13 amino acids. Germline lookup yields CDR1 SQVTM and CDR2 ANQGSEA. V was cut by 4 bases and J by 3 bases, with 10 bases left in between. The CDR3 sequence: CSVVMGNNQPQHF. CDR3 sequence (DNA): TGCAGCGTTGTAATGGGGAACAATCAGCCCCAGCATTTT.

With regard to this clonotype: Relative to the germline gene, one junction end is altered; a read error may explain this. The V gene is TRBV10-3, the J gene TRBJ2-6; D perhaps matches TRBD1 (5 bases). Per the germline V gene, CDR1 is ENHRY and CDR2 is SYGVKD. This CDR3 comprises 18 residues. In nucleotides, the CDR3 is TGTGCCAGCAGTTATGATGGCAGGGCTGTCTCTGGGGCCAACGTCCTGACTTTC. It translates to CASSYDGRAVSGANVLTF.

The chain joins TRBV6-6 to TRBJ2-6; 9 bases align to TRBD1. Unmatched junction bases numbered 20, after V lost 5 bases and J lost 12 bases. Germline CDR1 MNHNY, CDR2 SVGAGI (reference sequence). The CDR3 runs 18 residues. The CDR3 DNA reads TGTGCCAGCAGTAACATTGTCTGGGACAGGGAAAAGACGGCCGTCCTGACTTTC. This sequence encodes CASSNIVWDREKTAVLTF.

At least ten counts were recorded for this clonotype. The chain carries TRBV11-1 and TRBJ2-2; 7 nucleotides align to TRBD2. This CDR3 is built from 11 residues. Looked up from germline, CDR1 is SGHAT and CDR2 is FQDESV (reference sequence). The J segment lost 15 bases and the V segment lost 2 bases, leaving 3 bases of the junction unmatched. CDR3 DNA sequence: TGTGCCAGCAGCTTATCAGGGAGGGTGTTTTTT. It translates to CASSLSGRVFF.

The chain joins TRBV20-1 to TRBJ2-5, with 12 nucleotides matching TRBD2. Germline values: CDR1 DFQATT, CDR2 SNEGSKA (reference sequence). This CDR3 is built from 15 residues. The V and J ends lost 4 bases and 6 bases, in that order; junction bases with no gene match: 9. The CDR3 reads CSAMGLAGGPKTQYF. As DNA, the CDR3 is TGCAGTGCTATGGGGCTAGCGGGAGGGCCTAAGACCCAGTACTTC.

In its sample, this clonotype was seen many times. The V and J genes are TRBV7-9 and TRBJ1-4; D is perhaps TRBD1 (5 bases). Germline V gives CDR1 SEHNR, CDR2 FQNEAQ (reference sequence). The CDR3 loop spans 14 amino acids. Between the trimmed V and J ends, which lost 5 bases and 3 bases, there was a span of 10 bases. The CDR3 protein is CASSRGIPNEKLFF. The CDR3 bases are TGTGCCAGCAGCCGGGGGATCCCTAATGAAAAACTGTTTTTT.

This clonotype was observed a few times. The chain carries TRBV12-3 or TRBV12-4 and TRBJ2-7; no clear D. The CDR3 is made up of 15 amino acids. V shed 3 bases and J shed 3 bases, with 15 bases lying between them. CDR3 bases: TGTGCCAGCAGTTTGTCTTTCTTGTCCGTCTACGAGCAGTACTTC. Translating gives CASSLSFLSVYEQYF.

About this clonotype itself: Given a much more abundant clone one base away, this may be a read error. The chain is built from TRBV20-1 and TRBJ2-7, with D perhaps TRBD1 (5 bases). The V gene's germline CDR1 is DFQATT and CDR2 SNEGSKA (reference sequence). This CDR3 spans 14 amino acids. V was shortened by 3 bases and J by 7 bases, with 19 bases between the two germline ends. CDR3 nucleotide sequence: TGCAGTGCTAGGGGGCCTAGTCCGACCAAAGAGCAGTACTTC. It is translated as CSARGPSPTKEQYF.

This clonotype has a count of ten or more. This chain uses TRBV12-3 or TRBV12-4 with TRBJ1-6; D not certain. V was pared by 4 bases and J by 8 bases, with 12 bases between. This CDR3 is 14 amino acids long. CDR3: CASSSGPRDSPLHF. DNA for the CDR3: TGTGCCAGCAGTTCCGGCCCGAGGGATTCACCCCTCCACTTT.

This clonotype appeared many times. This rearrangement joins TRBV10-3 to TRBJ2-5; 7 positions match TRBD1. Losses at the gene ends were 8 bases for V and 5 bases for J; bases not matched to a gene: 8. CDR3 length: 13 residues. The germline gives CDR1 ENHRY, CDR2 SYGVKD. CDR3 DNA sequence: TGTGCCATCTCAGCAGGGGGTCCCGAGACCCAGTACTTC. Its translation is CAISAGGPETQYF.